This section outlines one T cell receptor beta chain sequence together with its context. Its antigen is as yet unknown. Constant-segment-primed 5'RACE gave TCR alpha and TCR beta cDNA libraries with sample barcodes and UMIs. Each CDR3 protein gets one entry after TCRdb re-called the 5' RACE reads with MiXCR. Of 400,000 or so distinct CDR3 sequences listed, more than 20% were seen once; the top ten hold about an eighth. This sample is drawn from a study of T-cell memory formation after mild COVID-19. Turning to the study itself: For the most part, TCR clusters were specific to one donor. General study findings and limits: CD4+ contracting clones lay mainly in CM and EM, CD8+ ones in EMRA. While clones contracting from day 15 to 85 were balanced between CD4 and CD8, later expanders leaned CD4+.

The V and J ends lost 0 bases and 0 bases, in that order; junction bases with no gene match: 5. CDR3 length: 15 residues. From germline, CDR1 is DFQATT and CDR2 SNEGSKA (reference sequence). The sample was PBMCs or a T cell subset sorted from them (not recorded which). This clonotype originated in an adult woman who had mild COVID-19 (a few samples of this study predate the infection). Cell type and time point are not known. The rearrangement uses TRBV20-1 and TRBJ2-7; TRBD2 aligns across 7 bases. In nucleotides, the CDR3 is TGCAGTGCTAGAGAAATAGCGGGCGCCTCCTACGAGCAGTACTTC. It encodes CSAREIAGASYEQYF.